This entry is about one T cell receptor beta chain. With V trimmed by 8 bases and J by 8 bases, 6 bases remained unmatched. There are 12 residues in the CDR3. Germline V CDR1 and CDR2: ENHRY, SYGVKD. These data come from a study of control samples from healthy donors and cancer patients. Libraries were prepared by immunoSEQ multiplex PCR; TCRdb keeps only in-frame clonotypes and omits some of them. The sample has about 140,000 clones, roughly 92% seen once. The clonotype comes from a man aged 25 to 45 in good health. The sequenced sample was blood. The rearrangement uses TRBV10-3 and TRBJ2-1; 7 bases match TRBD2. The CDR3 here is CAISRAGDEQFF. The CDR3, as DNA: TGTGCCATCTCCCGGGCGGGGGATGAGCAGTTCTTC.